This TCR beta chain was sequenced for a study of T cell responses to AZD1222 COVID-19 vaccine. This table comes from immunoSEQ multiplex PCR, and its TCRdb copy is limited to in-frame clones, with some not included. Of roughly 160,000 clones in the sample, roughly 90% were seen once. Between the trimmed V and J ends, which lost 4 bases and 4 bases, there was a span of 17 bases. Per the germline V gene, CDR1 is GTSNPN and CDR2 is SVGIG (reference sequence). CDR3 length: 15 residues. The study's findings and limits: Spike was spanned by vaccine-associated CD4 TCRs, with dominance at 160-218 and 743-854.

Worth noting for this clone: Its matching antigen is unknown.

The chain couples TRBV30 to TRBJ2-1; no reliable D call. Sequenced material: peripheral blood, taken on day 0 of AZD1222 vaccination. The sequence came from an adult in good health. The CDR3 region has the DNA TGTGCCTGGAAATCGTCAAACAGTCGTTACAATGAGCAGTTCTTC. Its protein is CAWKSSNSRYNEQFF.